This is a list of T cell receptor beta chains from one sample in a study of CD8 T cells in ankylosing spondylitis. TCRdb analysed the 5' RACE reads with MiXCR anew, one entry per CDR3 protein. Here the sample spans about 220,000 distinct CDR3 sequences, roughly 24% being singletons. The sample was blood, either unsorted or a sorted T cell fraction (not recorded which). Every receptor here comes from a male donor with ankylosing spondylitis or in good health (not recorded which). The CDR3 runs from the conserved cysteine through the conserved F or W. The D gene is left open where the match is weak. The listing skips clone size in some rows; elsewhere it reads once, few, many or a size class.

TGTGCCAGCAGCCAAGAAGTAGCGGGTAATGAGCAGTTCTTC	CASSQEVAGNEQFF	many	TRBD2	TRBV4-2	TRBJ2-1
TGTGCCAGCAGCCAAGCAAGGTCCTACGAGCAGTACTTC	CASSQARSYEQYF	many	.	TRBV4-2	TRBJ2-7
TGTGCCAGCAGTCCCAGGCCAGGGGAGTTTCGGCAAGAGACCCAGTACTTC	CASSPRPGEFRQETQYF	.	.	TRBV12-3/TRBV12-4	TRBJ2-5
TGCAGTGCTTTAGGGTCCGAGCAGTACTTC	CSALGSEQYF	many	.	TRBV20-1	TRBJ2-7
TGCAGCGTCCACACGACCGGGACTAGCGGGCCCTCCTTCGGACTCTTC	CSVHTTGTSGPSFGLF	many	TRBD2	TRBV29-1	TRBJ2-1
TGCGCCAGCAGCTTGGGCGCTAGCGGGAGCCACGAGCAGTACTTC	CASSLGASGSHEQYF	.	TRBD2	TRBV5-1	TRBJ2-7
TGTGCCACCAGCAGAGAGCCGGGAGGGCCGAGGTTCGGGGAGCTGTTTTTT	CATSREPGGPRFGELFF	.	TRBD2	TRBV15	TRBJ2-2
TGCGCCAGCAAGGCCAGCGAAACGAACACCGGGGAGCTGTTTTTT	CASKASETNTGELFF	.	.	TRBV5-1	TRBJ2-2
TGCAGTGCTGTCGCGGGGACAGGGCCCTCCTACGAGCAGTACTTC	CSAVAGTGPSYEQYF	many	TRBD1	TRBV20-1	TRBJ2-7
TGTGCCAGCAGCCAATTAGCGGGAGGGAGCACAGATACGCAGTATTTT	CASSQLAGGSTDTQYF	few	TRBD2	TRBV4-2	TRBJ2-3
TGCAGTGCTTTCCGACCGGGACTAGGCAATGAGCAGTTCTTC	CSAFRPGLGNEQFF	.	TRBD2	TRBV20-1	TRBJ2-1
TGTGCCAGCAGCTTGGGGAACAGGGGCGTAAACACTGAAGCTTTCTTT	CASSLGNRGVNTEAFF	few	TRBD1	TRBV11-2	TRBJ1-1
TGTGCCAGCAGCTATGGGGGATCCTACGAGCAGTACTTC	CASSYGGSYEQYF	.	.	TRBV5-6	TRBJ2-7
TGTGCCAGCAGCTCGATACTAGCGGGCTCCTACAATGAGCAGTTCTTC	CASSSILAGSYNEQFF	.	TRBD2	TRBV11-2	TRBJ2-1
TGTGCCAGCAGCCCCGACGTCGCCGGCTCCTACGAGCAGTACTTC	CASSPDVAGSYEQYF	many	.	TRBV5-6	TRBJ2-7
TGTGCCACGGCCGGGACAGGGGTCTTGTACACCGGGGAGCTGTTTTTT	CATAGTGVLYTGELFF	many	TRBD1	TRBV15	TRBJ2-2
TGTGCCAGCAGTACCGACAGGGTTAGGATTGAGACCCAGTACTTC	CASSTDRVRIETQYF	few	TRBD1	TRBV6-2/TRBV6-3	TRBJ2-5
TGCAGTGCTAGAGCCCCACTAGTTGACACCGGGGAGCTGTTTTTT	CSARAPLVDTGELFF	many	.	TRBV20-1	TRBJ2-2
TGCAGCGTTGTTTGGGGGGGCCCCGGGGAGCTGTTTTTT	CSVVWGGPGELFF	many	.	TRBV29-1	TRBJ2-2
TGTGCCAGCAGCAGGGTGGGGGACGTCTCCTACGAGCAGTACTTC	CASSRVGDVSYEQYF	.	.	TRBV12-3/TRBV12-4	TRBJ2-7
TGTGCCAGCAGCGTCTCTGGGACTAGCGGGAGGGCCGATGAGACCCAGTACTTC	CASSVSGTSGRADETQYF	.	TRBD2	TRBV9	TRBJ2-5
TGCAGCGTTGATTATTTTAAGGGAAATCGATTC	CSVDYFKGNRF	.	.	TRBV29-1	TRBJ2-5
TGTGCCAGCCGGGGGGGAAAACATAATTCACCCCTCCACTTT	CASRGGKHNSPLHF	few	.	TRBV12-3/TRBV12-4	TRBJ1-6
TGTGCCAGCAGCTTCAGGGTAGGGCCCTACAATGAGCAGTTCTTC	CASSFRVGPYNEQFF	many	.	TRBV7-2	TRBJ2-1
TGCGCCAGCAGCTCCCCGACAGGGGGTGAGCAGTTCTTC	CASSSPTGGEQFF	.	TRBD1	TRBV5-1	TRBJ2-1
TGTGCCAGCAGCTTAGTGGCCGGAACCGGGGAGCTGTTTTTT	CASSLVAGTGELFF	many	.	TRBV7-2	TRBJ2-2
TGTGCCAGCAGGGCCGGGACAACAAGCAATCAGCCCCAGCATTTT	CASRAGTTSNQPQHF	.	.	TRBV27	TRBJ1-5
TGCAGTGCTAGAGGAGGCGGGGATAATGAAAAACTGTTTTTT	CSARGGGDNEKLFF	many	.	TRBV20-1	TRBJ1-4
TGTGCCATCGGAACAGGGACTAGCTCTGGAAACACCATATATTTT	CAIGTGTSSGNTIYF	.	.	TRBV10-3	TRBJ1-3
TGCGCCAGCAGCCAAGAGGACAATCAGCCCCAGCATTTT	CASSQEDNQPQHF	once	.	TRBV4-3	TRBJ1-5
TGTGCCACCAGCAGCCGGACAGGGGCCGTCAACGAGCAGTACTTC	CATSSRTGAVNEQYF	few	TRBD1	TRBV15	TRBJ2-7
TGCGCCAGCAGCTACGGGACTAGCAAGGCAGATACGCAGTATTTT	CASSYGTSKADTQYF	few	TRBD2	TRBV5-1	TRBJ2-3
TGCAGTGCTAGATCTCCTAGCGGCACCTACGAGCAGTACTTC	CSARSPSGTYEQYF	many	TRBD2	TRBV20-1	TRBJ2-7
TGCAGTGCTAGACCCCCGGGCAGGGGGCCGACTAGCACAGATACGCAGTATTTT	CSARPPGRGPTSTDTQYF	many	TRBD1	TRBV20-1	TRBJ2-3
TGTGCCAGCAGCCCCCAGTCGCGGGTTGGGAACACTGAAGCTTTCTTT	CASSPQSRVGNTEAFF	many	.	TRBV9	TRBJ1-1